This paragraph covers one TCR beta chain sequence. Authors' methods: By means of reference gene primer amplification, nucleated cell counts were estimated. Clones were read by immunoSEQ multiplex PCR, and TCRdb kept only the in-frame ones, dropping some. V, J and clone size derive from that table, while D and trimming were established from the DNA sequence. The sample holds roughly 180,000 clones, almost 80% seen once. The data stem from a study of blood T cell repertoires in COVID-19. Study-level background: From the United States, Italy and Spain came samples of acute and convalescent COVID-19. Sources were T cells, B-cell-depleted T cells, or PBMCs; the material itself was cDNA or gDNA.

The CDR3 sequence is 15 residues long. With 4 bases removed from V and 0 bases from J, the gap between germline ends came to 11 bases. From germline, CDR1 is MDHEN and CDR2 SYDVKM. This sequence originates from a man in his sixties with active or convalescent COVID-19. The V and J genes are TRBV28 and TRBJ2-3; possible D gene TRBD1, 6 bases. The sequenced material came from peripheral blood. The CDR3 region is CASSYRVPSTDTQYF. The CDR3 bases are TGTGCCAGCAGTTACAGGGTTCCTAGCACAGATACGCAGTATTTT.